This TCR beta chain was captured by sequencing in a study of multiple sclerosis patients with progressive multifocal leukoencephalopathy. Overall study results and limits: It is unclear whether the findings reflect JC virus infection or general immunocompromise.

The junction had 5 bases not matched to a gene; V was cut back by 1 base and J by 6 bases. From germline, CDR1 is PRHDT and CDR2 FYEKMQ (reference sequence). The CDR3 consists of 15 residues. The assay was immunoSEQ multiplex PCR, and TCRdb's table has in-frame clones only and misses some. Of tens of thousands of clones listed, just under 90% are singletons. For this clone: Its antigen is still unknown.

Specified time point: more than 5 months of natalizumab therapy. This rearrangement joins TRBV13 to TRBJ2-5, with 10 nucleotides matching TRBD1. The sequencing used PBMCs, collected from a patient treated with natalizumab. This sequence originates from a human donor with multiple sclerosis. The CDR3 DNA follows: TGTGCCAGCAGCTTAGACTGGACAGGGGGAAAGACCCAGTACTTC. Translation gives CASSLDWTGGKTQYF.